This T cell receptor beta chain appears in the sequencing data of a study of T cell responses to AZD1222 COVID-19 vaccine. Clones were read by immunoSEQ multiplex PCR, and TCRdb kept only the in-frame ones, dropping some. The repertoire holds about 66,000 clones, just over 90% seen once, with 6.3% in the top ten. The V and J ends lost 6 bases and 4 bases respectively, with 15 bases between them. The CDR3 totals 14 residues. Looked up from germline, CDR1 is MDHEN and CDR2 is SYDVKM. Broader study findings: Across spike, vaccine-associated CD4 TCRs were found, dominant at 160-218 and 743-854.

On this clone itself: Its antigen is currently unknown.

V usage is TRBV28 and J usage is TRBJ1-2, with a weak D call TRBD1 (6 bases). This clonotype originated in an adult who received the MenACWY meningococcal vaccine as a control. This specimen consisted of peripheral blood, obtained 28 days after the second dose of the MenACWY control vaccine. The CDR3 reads CASRLTGGLYGYTF. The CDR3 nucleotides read TGTGCCAGCAGACTCACGGGGGGGCTCTATGGCTACACCTTC.